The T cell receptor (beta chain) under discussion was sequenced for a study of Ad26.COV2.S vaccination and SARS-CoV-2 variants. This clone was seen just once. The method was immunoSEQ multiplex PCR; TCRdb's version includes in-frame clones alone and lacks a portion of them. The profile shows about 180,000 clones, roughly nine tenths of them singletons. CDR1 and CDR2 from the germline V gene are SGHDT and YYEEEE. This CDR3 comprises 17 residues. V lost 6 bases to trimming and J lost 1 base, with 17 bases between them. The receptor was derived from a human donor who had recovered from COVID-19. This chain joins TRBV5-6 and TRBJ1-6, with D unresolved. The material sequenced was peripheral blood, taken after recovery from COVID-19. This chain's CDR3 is CASTLGRGGSYNSPLHF. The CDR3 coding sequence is TGTGCCAGCACCCTAGGGCGGGGAGGGTCCTATAATTCACCCCTCCACTTT.